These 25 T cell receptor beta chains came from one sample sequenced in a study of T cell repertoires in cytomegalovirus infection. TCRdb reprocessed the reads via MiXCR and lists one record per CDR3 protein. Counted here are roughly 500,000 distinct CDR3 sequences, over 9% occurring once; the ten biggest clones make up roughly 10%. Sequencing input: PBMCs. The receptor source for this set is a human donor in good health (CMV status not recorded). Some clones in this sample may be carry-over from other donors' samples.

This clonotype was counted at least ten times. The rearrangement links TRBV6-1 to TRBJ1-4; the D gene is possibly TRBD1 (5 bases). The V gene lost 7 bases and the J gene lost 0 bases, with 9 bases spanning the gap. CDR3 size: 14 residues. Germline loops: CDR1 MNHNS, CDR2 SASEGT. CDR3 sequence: CASMGDPTNEKLFF. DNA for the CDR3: TGTGCCAGCATGGGGGACCCAACTAATGAAAAACTGTTTTTT.

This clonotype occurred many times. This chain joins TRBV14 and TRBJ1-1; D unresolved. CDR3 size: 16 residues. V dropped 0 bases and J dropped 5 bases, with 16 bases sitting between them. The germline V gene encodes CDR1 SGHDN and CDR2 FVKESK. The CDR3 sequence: CASSQDLPTVGTEAFF. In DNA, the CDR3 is TGTGCCAGCAGCCAAGATCTCCCGACCGTTGGGACTGAAGCTTTCTTT.

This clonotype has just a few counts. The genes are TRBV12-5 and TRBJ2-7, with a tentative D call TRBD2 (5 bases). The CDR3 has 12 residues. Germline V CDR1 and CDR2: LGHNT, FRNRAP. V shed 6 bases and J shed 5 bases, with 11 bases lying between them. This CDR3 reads CASGEGSHEQYF. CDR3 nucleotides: TGTGCTAGTGGCGAGGGTTCCCACGAGCAGTACTTC.

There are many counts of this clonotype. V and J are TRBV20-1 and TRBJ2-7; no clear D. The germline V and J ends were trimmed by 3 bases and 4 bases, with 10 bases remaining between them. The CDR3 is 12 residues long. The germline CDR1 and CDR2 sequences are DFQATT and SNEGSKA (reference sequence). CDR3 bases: TGCAGTGCTAGTAGTTCTAATTACGAGCAGTACTTC. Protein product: CSASSSNYEQYF.

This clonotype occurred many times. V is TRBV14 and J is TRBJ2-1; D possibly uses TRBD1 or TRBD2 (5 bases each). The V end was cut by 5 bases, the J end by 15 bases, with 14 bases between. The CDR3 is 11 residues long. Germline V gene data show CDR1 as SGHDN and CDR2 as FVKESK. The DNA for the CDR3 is TGTGCCAGCAGCTCACCGGGACCGCTGTTCTTC. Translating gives CASSSPGPLFF. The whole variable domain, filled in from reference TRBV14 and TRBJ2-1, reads EAGVTQFPSHSVIEKGQTVTLRCDPISGHDNLYWYRRVMGKEIKFLLHFVKESKQDESGMPNNRFLAERTGGTYSTLKVQPAELEDSGVYFCASSSPGPLFFGPGTRLTVL.

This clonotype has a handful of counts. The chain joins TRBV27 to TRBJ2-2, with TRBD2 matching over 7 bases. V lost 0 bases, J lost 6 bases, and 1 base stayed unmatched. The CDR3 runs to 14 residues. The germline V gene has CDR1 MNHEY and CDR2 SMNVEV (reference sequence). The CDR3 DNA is TGTGCCAGCAGTTTATCACGGGGGGCCGGGGAGCTGTTTTTT. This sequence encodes CASSLSRGAGELFF.

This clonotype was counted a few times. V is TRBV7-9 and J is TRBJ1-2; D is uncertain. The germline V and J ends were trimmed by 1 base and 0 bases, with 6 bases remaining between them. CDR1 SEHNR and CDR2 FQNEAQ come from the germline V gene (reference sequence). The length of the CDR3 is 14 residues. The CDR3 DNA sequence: TGTGCCAGCAGCTTAGGGACCCCTAACTATGGCTACACCTTC. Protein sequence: CASSLGTPNYGYTF. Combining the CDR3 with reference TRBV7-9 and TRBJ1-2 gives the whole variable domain DTGVSQNPRHKITKRGQNVTFRCDPISEHNRLYWYRQTLGQGPEFLTYFQNEAQLEKSRLLSDRFSAERPKGSFSTLEIQRTEQGDSAMYLCASSLGTPNYGYTFGSGTRLTVV.

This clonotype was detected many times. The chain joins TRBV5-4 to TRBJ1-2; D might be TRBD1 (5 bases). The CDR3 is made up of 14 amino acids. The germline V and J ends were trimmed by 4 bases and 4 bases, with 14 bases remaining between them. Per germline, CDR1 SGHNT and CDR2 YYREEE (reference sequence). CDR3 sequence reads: CASSHRLSSYGYTF. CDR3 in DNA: TGTGCCAGCAGCCACAGGTTATCAAGCTATGGCTACACCTTC.

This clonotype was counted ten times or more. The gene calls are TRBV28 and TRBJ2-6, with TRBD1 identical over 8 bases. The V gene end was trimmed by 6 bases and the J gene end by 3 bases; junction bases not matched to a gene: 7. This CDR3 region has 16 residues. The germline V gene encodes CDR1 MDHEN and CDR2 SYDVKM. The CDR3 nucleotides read TGTGCCAGCAGGCACCAGGGGGCAGGTGGGGCCAACGTCCTGACTTTC. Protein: CASRHQGAGGANVLTF. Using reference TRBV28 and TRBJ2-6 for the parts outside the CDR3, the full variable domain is DVKVTQSSRYLVKRTGEKVFLECVQDMDHENMFWYRQDPGLGLRLIYFSYDVKMKEKGDIPEGYSVSREKKERFSLILESASTNQTSMYLCASRHQGAGGANVLTFGAGSRLTVL.

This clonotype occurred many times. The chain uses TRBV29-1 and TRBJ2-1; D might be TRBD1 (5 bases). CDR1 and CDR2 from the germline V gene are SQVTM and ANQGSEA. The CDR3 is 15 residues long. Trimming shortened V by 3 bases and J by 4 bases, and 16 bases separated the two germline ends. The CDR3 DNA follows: TGCAGCGTTGAGAACAGGAGACATCTATACAATGAGCAGTTCTTC. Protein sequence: CSVENRRHLYNEQFF.

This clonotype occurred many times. CDR3 nucleotides: TGTGCCAGCAGCTTAGATCCGGGGGAAGGTTCACCCCTCCACTTT. Residues: CASSLDPGEGSPLHF. The chain employs TRBV11-2 and TRBJ1-6; tentative D call: TRBD1 (5 bases). The CDR3 runs 15 residues. Trimming took off 0 bases at V and 9 bases at J, with 12 bases between the two ends. Germline V CDR1 and CDR2: SGHAT, FQNNGV.

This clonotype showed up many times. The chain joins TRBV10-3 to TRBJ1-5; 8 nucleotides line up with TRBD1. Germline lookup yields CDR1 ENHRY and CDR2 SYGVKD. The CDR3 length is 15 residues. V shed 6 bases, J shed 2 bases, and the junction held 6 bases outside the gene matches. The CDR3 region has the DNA TGTGCCATCAGGGAAGACAGGGGAGGCAATCAGCCCCAGCATTTT. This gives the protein CAIREDRGGNQPQHF.

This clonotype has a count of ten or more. The CDR3 DNA sequence: TGTGCCAGCAGTGCGGGGTTTGGGGTTTCCAATCAGCCCCAGCATTTT. Translation gives CASSAGFGVSNQPQHF. The V and J genes are TRBV12-3 or TRBV12-4 and TRBJ1-5; D is unresolved. Trimming stripped 5 bases from V and 3 bases from J, with 17 bases between. The CDR3 covers 16 residues.

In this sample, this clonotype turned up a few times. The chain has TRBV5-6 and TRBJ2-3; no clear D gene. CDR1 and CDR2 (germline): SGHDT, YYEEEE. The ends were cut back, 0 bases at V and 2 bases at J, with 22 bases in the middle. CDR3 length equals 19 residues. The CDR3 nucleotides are TGTGCCAGCAGCTTGGGAGTCACGGGCGGCCTACTCCTCACAGATACGCAGTATTTT. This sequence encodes CASSLGVTGGLLLTDTQYF.

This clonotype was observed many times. The chain's CDR3 is CASSLGGEAGETQYF. As DNA, the CDR3 is TGTGCCAGCAGCTTAGGGGGCGAGGCAGGCGAGACCCAGTACTTC. This chain links TRBV11-3 with TRBJ2-5; the D gene is possibly TRBD1 (5 bases). The CDR3 sequence is 15 residues long. The V end lost 1 base, the J end lost 5 bases, and 14 bases lay between the germline ends. The germline CDR1 and CDR2 sequences are SGHNT and YENEEA.

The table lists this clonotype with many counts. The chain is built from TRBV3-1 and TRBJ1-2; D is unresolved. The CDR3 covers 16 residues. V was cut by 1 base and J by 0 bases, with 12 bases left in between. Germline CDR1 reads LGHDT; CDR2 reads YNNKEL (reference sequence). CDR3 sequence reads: CASSQGGRFTNYGYTF. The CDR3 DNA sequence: TGTGCCAGCAGCCAAGGCGGACGCTTTACTAACTATGGCTACACCTTC.

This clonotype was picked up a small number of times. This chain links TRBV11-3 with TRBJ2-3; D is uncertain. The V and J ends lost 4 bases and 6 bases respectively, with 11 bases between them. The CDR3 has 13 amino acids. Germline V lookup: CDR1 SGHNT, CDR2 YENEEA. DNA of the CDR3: TGTGCCAGCAGCTCGGCGGAATGGGATACGCAGTATTTT. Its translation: CASSSAEWDTQYF.

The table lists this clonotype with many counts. The CDR3 here is CASSFSEGGTNTGELFF. In nucleotides, the CDR3 is TGCGCCAGCAGTTTTTCCGAAGGGGGGACAAACACCGGGGAGCTGTTTTTT. The chain combines TRBV5-1 with TRBJ2-2; D could derive from TRBD1 or TRBD2 (6 bases each). V lost 5 bases and J 2 bases, leaving 19 bases between the germline ends. The CDR3 runs to 17 residues. Germline CDR1 and CDR2: SGHRS and YFSETQ.

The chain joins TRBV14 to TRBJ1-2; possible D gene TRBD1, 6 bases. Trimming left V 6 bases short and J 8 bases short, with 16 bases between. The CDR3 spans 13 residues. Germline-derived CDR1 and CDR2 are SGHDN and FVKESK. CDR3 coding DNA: TGTGCCAGCAGTCAAACAGGGCGGTGGGGCTACACCTTC. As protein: CASSQTGRWGYTF. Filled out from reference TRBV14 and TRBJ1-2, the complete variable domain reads EAGVTQFPSHSVIEKGQTVTLRCDPISGHDNLYWYRRVMGKEIKFLLHFVKESKQDESGMPNNRFLAERTGGTYSTLKVQPAELEDSGVYFCASSQTGRWGYTFGSGTRLTVV.

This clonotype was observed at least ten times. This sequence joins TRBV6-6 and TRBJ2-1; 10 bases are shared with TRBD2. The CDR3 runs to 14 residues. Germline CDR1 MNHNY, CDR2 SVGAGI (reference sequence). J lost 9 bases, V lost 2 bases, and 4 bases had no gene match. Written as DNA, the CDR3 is TGTGCCAGCAGTTACAAGCTAGCGGGAGTTGAGCAGTTCTTC. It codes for CASSYKLAGVEQFF.

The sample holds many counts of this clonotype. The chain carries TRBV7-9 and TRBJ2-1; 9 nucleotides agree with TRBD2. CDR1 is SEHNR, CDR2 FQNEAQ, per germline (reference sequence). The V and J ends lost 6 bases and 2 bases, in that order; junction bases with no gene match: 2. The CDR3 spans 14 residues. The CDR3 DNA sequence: TGTGCCAGCAGTGGCGGGAGGGCCTACAATGAGCAGTTCTTC. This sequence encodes CASSGGRAYNEQFF.

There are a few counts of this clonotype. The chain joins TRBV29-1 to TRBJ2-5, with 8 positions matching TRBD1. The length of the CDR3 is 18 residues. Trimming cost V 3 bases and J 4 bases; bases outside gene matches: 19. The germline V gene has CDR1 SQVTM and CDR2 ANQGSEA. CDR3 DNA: TGCAGCGTTGACGGCGCTGGGGGCAGGGGGCCAAGGGGAGAGACCCAGTACTTC. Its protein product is CSVDGAGGRGPRGETQYF.

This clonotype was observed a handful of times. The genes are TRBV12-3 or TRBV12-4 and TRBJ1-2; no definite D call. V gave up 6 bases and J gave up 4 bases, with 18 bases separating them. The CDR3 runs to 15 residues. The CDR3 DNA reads TGTGCCAGCAGCCCCCCCCCCCGGGGAGCCTATGGCTACACCTTC. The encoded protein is CASSPPPRGAYGYTF.

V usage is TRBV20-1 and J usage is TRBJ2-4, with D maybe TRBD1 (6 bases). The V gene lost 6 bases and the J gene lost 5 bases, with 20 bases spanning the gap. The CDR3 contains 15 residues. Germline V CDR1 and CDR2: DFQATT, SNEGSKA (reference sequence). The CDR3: CSAVDRTGHQNIQYF. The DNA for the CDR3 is TGCAGTGCGGTTGACAGGACGGGCCACCAAAACATTCAGTACTTC.

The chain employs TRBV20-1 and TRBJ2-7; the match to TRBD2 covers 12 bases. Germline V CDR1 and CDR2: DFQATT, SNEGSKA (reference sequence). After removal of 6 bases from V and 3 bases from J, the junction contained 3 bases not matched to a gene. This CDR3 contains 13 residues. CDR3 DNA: TGCAGTGCGCGGACTAGCGGGAACTACGAGCAGTACTTC. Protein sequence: CSARTSGNYEQYF.